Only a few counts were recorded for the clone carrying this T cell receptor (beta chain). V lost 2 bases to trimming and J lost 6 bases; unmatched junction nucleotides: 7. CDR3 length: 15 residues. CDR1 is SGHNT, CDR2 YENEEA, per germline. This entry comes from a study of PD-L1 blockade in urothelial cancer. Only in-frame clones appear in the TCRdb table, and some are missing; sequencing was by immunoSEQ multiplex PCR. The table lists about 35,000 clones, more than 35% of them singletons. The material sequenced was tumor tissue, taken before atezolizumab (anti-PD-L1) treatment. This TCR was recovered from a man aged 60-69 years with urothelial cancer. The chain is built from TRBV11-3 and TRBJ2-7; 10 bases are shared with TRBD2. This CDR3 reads CASSLFLAGVGEQYF. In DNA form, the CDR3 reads TGTGCCAGCAGCTTATTCCTAGCGGGAGTGGGCGAGCAGTACTTC.